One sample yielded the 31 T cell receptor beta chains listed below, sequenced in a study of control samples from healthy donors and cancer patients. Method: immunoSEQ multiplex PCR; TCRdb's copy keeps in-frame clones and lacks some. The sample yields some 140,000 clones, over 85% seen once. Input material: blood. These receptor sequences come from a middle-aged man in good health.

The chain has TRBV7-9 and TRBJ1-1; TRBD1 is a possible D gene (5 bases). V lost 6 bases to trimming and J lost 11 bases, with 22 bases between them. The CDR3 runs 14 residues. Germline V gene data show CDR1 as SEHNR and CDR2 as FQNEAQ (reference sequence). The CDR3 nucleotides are TGTGCCAGCAGTCCTCCCACCCGGTCAGGGTATGCTTTCTTT. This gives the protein CASSPPTRSGYAFF.

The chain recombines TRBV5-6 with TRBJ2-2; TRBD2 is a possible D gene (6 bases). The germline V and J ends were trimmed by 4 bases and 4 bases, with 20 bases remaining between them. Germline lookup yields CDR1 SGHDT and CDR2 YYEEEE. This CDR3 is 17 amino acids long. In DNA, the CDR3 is TGTGCCAGCAGCCCCCCGGAAGGGACTCAAGTCACCGGGGAGCTGTTTTTT. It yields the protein CASSPPEGTQVTGELFF.

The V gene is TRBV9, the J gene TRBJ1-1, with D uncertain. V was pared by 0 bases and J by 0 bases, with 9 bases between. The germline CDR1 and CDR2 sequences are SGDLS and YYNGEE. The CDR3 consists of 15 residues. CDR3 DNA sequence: TGTGCCAGCAGCGTAGCAGCGGCGTTGAACACTGAAGCTTTCTTT. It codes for CASSVAAALNTEAFF. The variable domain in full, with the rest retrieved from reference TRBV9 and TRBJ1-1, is DSGVTQTPKHLITATGQRVTLRCSPRSGDLSVYWYQQSLDQGLQFLIQYYNGEERAKGNILERFSAQQFPDLHSELNLSSLELGDSALYFCASSVAAALNTEAFFGQGTRLTVV.

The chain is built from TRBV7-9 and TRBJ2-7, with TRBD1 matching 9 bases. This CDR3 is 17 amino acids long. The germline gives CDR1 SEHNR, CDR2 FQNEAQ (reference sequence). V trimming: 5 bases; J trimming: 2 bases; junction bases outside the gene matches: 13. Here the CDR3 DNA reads TGTGCCAGCAGCACTGACCTGGACAGGGGACTTGCCTACGAGCAGTACTTC. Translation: CASSTDLDRGLAYEQYF.

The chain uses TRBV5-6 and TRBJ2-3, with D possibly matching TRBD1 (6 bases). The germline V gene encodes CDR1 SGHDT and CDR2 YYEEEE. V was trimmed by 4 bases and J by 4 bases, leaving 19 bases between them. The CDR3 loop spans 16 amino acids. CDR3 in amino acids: CASSVQGAPIADTQYF. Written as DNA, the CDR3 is TGTGCCAGCAGCGTACAGGGCGCCCCCATTGCAGATACGCAGTATTTT.

CDR3 residues: CASSISAAQETQYF. The CDR3, as DNA: TGTGCCAGTAGTATTTCGGCAGCCCAAGAGACCCAGTACTTC. The gene calls are TRBV19 and TRBJ2-5; no clear D gene. Trimming left V 3 bases short and J 1 base short, with 9 bases between. Germline CDR1 and CDR2: LNHDA and SQIVND (reference sequence). The CDR3 loop spans 14 amino acids.

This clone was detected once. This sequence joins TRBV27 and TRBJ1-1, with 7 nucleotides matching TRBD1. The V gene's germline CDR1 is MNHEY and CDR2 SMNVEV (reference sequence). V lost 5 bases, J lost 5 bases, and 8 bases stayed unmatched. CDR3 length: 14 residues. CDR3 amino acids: CASSPWTGGTEAFF. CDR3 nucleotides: TGTGCCAGCAGTCCCTGGACAGGAGGTACTGAAGCTTTCTTT.

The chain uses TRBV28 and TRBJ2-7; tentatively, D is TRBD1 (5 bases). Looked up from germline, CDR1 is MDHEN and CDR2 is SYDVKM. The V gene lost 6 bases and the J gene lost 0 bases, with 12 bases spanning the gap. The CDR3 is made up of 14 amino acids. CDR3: CASSPGQSSYEQYF. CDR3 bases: TGTGCCAGCAGCCCCGGACAAAGCTCCTACGAGCAGTACTTC. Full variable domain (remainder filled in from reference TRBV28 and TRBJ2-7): DVKVTQSSRYLVKRTGEKVFLECVQDMDHENMFWYRQDPGLGLRLIYFSYDVKMKEKGDIPEGYSVSREKKERFSLILESASTNQTSMYLCASSPGQSSYEQYFGPGTRLTVT.

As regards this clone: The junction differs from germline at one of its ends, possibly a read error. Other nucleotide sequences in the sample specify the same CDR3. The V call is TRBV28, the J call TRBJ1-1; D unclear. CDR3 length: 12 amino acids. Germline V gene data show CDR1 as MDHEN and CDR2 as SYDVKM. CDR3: CASSSDPRTAFF. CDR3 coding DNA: TGCGCCAGCAGTTCGGATCCACGAACGGCTTTCTTT.

CDR3 loop: CASSYSGTSNNEQFF. The CDR3, as DNA: TGTGCCAGCAGTTACTCGGGGACTAGCAACAATGAGCAGTTCTTC. The chain has TRBV6-5 and TRBJ2-1, with TRBD2 matching over 9 bases. CDR3 length: 15 amino acids. CDR1 and CDR2 from the germline V gene are MNHEY and SVGAGI. Trimming cost V 0 bases and J 5 bases; bases outside gene matches: 2.

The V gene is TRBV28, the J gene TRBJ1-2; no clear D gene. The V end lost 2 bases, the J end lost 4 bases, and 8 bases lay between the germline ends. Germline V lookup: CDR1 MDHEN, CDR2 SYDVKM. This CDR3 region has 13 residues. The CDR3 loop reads CASSLGRGYGYTF. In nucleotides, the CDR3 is TGTGCCAGCAGTTTAGGGAGAGGCTATGGCTACACCTTC.

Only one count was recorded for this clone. For the CDR3, the DNA is TGTGCCAGCAGTGCAGGGCGACAGCCCCAGCATTTT. This translates into CASSAGRQPQHF. V and J are TRBV2 and TRBJ1-5; TRBD1 is a possible D gene (5 bases). The germline V gene has CDR1 SNHLY and CDR2 FYNNEI. Trimming cost V 4 bases and J 7 bases, with 8 bases left between them. The CDR3 length is 12 residues. Looking up the rest from reference TRBV2 and TRBJ1-5 gives the full variable domain: EPEVTQTPSHQVTQMGQEVILRCVPISNHLYFYWYRQILGQKVEFLVSFYNNEISEKSEIFDDQFSVERPDGSNFTLKIRSTKLEDSAMYFCASSAGRQPQHFGDGTRLSIL.

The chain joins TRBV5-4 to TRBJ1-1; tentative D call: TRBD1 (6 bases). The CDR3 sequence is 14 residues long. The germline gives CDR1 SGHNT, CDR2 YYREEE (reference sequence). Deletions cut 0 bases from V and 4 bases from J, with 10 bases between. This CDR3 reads CASSLDGGPTEAFF. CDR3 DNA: TGTGCCAGCAGCTTGGATGGGGGGCCCACTGAAGCTTTCTTT.

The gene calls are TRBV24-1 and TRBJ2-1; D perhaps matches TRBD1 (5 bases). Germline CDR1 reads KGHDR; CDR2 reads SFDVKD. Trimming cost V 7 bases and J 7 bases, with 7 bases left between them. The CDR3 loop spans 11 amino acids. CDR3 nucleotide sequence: TGTGCCACCAGCAGACAGAATGAGCAGTTCTTC. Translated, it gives CATSRQNEQFF.

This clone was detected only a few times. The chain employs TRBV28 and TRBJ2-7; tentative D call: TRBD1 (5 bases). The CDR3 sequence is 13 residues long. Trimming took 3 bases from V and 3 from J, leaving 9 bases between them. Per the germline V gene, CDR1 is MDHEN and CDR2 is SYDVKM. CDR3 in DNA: TGTGCCAGCAGTTTCGCCCAGGGCTACGAGCAGTACTTC. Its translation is CASSFAQGYEQYF.

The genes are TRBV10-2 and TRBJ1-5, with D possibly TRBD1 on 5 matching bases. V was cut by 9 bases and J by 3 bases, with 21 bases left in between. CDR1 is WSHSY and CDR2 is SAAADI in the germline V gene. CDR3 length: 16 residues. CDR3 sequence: CASSRGETVFNQPQHF. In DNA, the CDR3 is TGCGCCAGTAGCCGGGGGGAGACAGTCTTCAATCAGCCCCAGCATTTT.

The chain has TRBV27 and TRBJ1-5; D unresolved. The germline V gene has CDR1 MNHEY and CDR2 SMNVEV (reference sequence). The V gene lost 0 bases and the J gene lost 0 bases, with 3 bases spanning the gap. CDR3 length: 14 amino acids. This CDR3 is CASSLSNSNQPQHF. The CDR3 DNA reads TGTGCCAGCAGTTTATCTAATAGCAATCAGCCCCAGCATTTT.

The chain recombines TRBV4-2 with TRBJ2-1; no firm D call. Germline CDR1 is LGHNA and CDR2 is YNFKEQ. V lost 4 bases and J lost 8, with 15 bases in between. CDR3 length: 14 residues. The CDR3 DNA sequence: TGTGCCAGCAGCCTCAGCAGCAGTCCCGATGAGCAGTTCTTC. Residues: CASSLSSSPDEQFF.

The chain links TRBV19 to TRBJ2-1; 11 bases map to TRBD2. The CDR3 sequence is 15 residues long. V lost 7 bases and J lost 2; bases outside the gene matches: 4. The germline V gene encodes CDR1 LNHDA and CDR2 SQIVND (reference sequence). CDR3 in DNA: TGTGCCAGTACTCCTAGCGGGGGGACCTACAATGAGCAGTTCTTC. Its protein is CASTPSGGTYNEQFF. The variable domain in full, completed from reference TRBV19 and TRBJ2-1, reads DGGITQSPKYLFRKEGQNVTLSCEQNLNHDAMYWYRQDPGQGLRLIYYSQIVNDFQKGDIAEGYSVSREKKESFPLTVTSAQKNPTAFYLCASTPSGGTYNEQFFGPGTRLTVL.

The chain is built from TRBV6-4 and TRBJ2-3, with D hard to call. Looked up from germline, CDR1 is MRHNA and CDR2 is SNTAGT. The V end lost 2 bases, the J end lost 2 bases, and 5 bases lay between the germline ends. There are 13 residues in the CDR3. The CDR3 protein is CASSDKITDTQYF. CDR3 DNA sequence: TGTGCCAGCAGTGACAAAATCACAGATACGCAGTATTTT.

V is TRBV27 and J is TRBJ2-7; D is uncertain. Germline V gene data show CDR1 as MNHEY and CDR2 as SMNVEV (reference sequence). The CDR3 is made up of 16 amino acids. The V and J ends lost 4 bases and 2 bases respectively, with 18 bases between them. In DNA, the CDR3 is TGTGCCAGCAGTTCGGCCGGACCTATTTTCCCCTACGAGCAGTACTTC. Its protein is CASSSAGPIFPYEQYF.

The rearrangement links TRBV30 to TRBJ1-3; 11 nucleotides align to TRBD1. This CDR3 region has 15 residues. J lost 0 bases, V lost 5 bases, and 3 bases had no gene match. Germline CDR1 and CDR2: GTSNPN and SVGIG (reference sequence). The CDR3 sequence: CAWGQGAGSGNTIYF. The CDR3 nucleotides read TGTGCCTGGGGACAGGGGGCTGGCTCTGGAAACACCATATATTTT.

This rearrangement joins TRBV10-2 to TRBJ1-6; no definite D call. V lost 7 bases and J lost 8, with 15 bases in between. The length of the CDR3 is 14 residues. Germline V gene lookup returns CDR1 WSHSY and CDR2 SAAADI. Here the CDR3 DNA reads TGCGCCAGCACCCTAGTCCCGGGAGATTCACCCCTCCACTTT. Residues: CASTLVPGDSPLHF.

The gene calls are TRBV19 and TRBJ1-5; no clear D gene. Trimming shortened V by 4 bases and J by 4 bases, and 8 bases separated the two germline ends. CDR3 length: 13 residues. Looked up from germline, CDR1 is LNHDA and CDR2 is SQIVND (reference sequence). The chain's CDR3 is CASSTRANQPQHF. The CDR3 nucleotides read TGTGCCAGTAGTACTAGGGCGAATCAGCCCCAGCATTTT.

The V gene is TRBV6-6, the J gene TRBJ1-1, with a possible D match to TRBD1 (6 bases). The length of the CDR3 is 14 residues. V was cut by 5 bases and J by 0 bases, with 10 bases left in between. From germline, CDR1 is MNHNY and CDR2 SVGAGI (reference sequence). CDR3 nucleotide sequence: TGTGCCAGCAGTAACAGGGCGTTGAACACTGAAGCTTTCTTT. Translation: CASSNRALNTEAFF.

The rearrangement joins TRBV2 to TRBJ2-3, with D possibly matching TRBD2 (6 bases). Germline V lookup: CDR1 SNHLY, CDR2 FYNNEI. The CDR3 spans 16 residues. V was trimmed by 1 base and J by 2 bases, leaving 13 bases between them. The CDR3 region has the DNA TGTGCCAGCAGTGAAGGAAGGGCGGGGTACACAGATACGCAGTATTTT. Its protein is CASSEGRAGYTDTQYF. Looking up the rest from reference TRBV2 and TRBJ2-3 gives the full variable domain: EPEVTQTPSHQVTQMGQEVILRCVPISNHLYFYWYRQILGQKVEFLVSFYNNEISEKSEIFDDQFSVERPDGSNFTLKIRSTKLEDSAMYFCASSEGRAGYTDTQYFGPGTRLTVL.

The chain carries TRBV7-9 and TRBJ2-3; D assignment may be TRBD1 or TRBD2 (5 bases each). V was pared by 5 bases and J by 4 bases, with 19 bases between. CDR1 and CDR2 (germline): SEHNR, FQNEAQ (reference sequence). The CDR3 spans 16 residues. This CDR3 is CASSPSGASPPDTQYF. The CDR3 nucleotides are TGTGCCAGCAGCCCTTCCGGGGCTAGCCCCCCAGATACGCAGTATTTT.

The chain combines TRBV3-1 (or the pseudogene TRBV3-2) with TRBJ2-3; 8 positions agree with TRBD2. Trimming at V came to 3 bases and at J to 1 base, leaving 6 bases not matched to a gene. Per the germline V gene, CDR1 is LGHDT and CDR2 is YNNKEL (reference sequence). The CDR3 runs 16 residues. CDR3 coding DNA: TGTGCCAGCAGCCACTCAGCGGGGGCGGGCACAGATACGCAGTATTTT. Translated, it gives CASSHSAGAGTDTQYF.

The CDR3 region has the DNA TGTGCCAGCAGCTTGGCCGGAACCCTCCATGATGGCTACACCTTC. It is translated as CASSLAGTLHDGYTF. The rearrangement links TRBV5-6 to TRBJ1-2, with D unclear. This CDR3 region has 15 residues. Deletions cut 0 bases from V and 6 bases from J, with 15 bases between. Germline V CDR1 and CDR2: SGHDT, YYEEEE.

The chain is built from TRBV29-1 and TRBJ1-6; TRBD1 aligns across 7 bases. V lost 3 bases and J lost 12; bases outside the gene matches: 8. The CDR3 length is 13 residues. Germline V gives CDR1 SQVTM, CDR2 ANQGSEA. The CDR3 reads CSVEERTGEPLHF. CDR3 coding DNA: TGCAGCGTTGAGGAAAGGACAGGAGAACCCCTCCACTTT.

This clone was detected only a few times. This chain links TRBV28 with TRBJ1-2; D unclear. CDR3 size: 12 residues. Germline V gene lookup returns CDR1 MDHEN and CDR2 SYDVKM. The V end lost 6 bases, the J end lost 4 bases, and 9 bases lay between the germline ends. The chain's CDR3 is CASRTPGYGYTF. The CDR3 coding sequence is TGTGCCAGCAGGACCCCAGGCTATGGCTACACCTTC.